This T cell receptor (beta chain) came from a study of post-analysis software for immune sequencing data. Study in general: Several disease courses (relapsing-remitting, secondary progressive and progressive-relapsing) of multiple sclerosis were included. Findings of the study overall: By F measure, samples from a shared preparation batch strongly co-clustered. Five TRBV segments, TRBV5-6, TRBV5-1 and TRBV20-1 among them, were found more frequent in patients than controls. Normalized Chao1 diversity in multiple sclerosis patients fell significantly below that of controls.

The CDR3 is 14 residues long. CDR1 is DFQATT and CDR2 is SNEGSKA in the germline V gene (reference sequence). V was clipped by 5 bases and J by 8 bases; unmatched bases: 11. To note about this clonotype: Its specificity is not known.

Tagging with unique molecular identifiers was a feature of the TCR beta cDNA libraries. TCRdb re-analysed the PCR reads in MiXCR, keeping a single row per CDR3 protein. The table shows about 500,000 distinct CDR3 sequences, with roughly 45% occurring only once. This chain links TRBV20-1 with TRBJ1-2, with 10 positions matching TRBD1. This TCR was sampled from a girl under 18 with multiple sclerosis. The sequenced sample was blood. CDR3 region: CSAGASGTGAGYTF. CDR3 DNA sequence: TGCAGTGCTGGAGCCTCCGGGACAGGGGCCGGCTACACCTTC.